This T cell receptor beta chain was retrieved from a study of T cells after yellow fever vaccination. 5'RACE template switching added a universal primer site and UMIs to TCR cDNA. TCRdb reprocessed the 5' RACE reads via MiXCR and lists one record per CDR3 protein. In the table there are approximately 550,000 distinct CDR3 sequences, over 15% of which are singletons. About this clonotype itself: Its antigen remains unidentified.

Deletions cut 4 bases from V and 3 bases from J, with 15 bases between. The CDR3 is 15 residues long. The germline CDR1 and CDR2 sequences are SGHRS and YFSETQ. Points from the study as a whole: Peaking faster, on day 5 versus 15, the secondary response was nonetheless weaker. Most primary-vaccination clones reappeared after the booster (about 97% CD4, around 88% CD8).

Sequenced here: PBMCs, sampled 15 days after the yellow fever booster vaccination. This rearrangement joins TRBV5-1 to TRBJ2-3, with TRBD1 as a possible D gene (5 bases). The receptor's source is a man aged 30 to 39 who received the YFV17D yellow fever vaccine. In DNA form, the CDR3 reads TGCGCCAGCAGCCCCCCGCAGGGAAGGACAGATACGCAGTATTTT. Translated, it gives CASSPPQGRTDTQYF. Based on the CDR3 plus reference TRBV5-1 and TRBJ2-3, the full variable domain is KAGVTQTPRYLIKTRGQQVTLSCSPISGHRSVSWYQQTPGQGLQFLFEYFSETQRNKGNFPGRFSGRQFSNSRSEMNVSTLELGDSALYLCASSPPQGRTDTQYFGPGTRLTVL.